A selection of T cell receptor beta chains follows, all from one sample in a study of T cell changes during pregnancy in multiple sclerosis. Assay: immunoSEQ multiplex PCR; the TCRdb copy retains only in-frame clones and omits some. The sample has 75,000 to 100,000 clones; approximately 90% are singletons. This specimen consisted of peripheral blood, obtained in the second trimester of pregnancy. The receptors were gathered from a female donor in good health, enrolled as a control in a pregnancy study. Both conserved end residues are part of each CDR3.

CDR3 length: 15
V gene: TRBV19
CDR3 protein: CASSPSGRKNYGYTF

CDR3 length: 14
V gene: TRBV29-1
CDR3 protein: CSVDGTGQTGELFF

CDR3 length: 16
V gene: TRBV5-5
CDR3 protein: CASSLESSGGAETQYF

CDR3 length: 16
V gene: TRBV5-3
CDR3 protein: CARSSRPDFSNQPQHF

CDR3 length: 14
V gene: TRBV23-1
CDR3 protein: CARSGLGSPYEQYF

CDR3 length: 16
V gene: TRBV27
CDR3 protein: CASTLRSPRSNSPLHF

CDR3 length: 15
V gene: TRBV28
CDR3 protein: CASSFRGYSNQPQHF

CDR3 length: 14
V gene: TRBV5-8
CDR3 protein: CASSLDSPHSPLHF

CDR3 length: 15
V gene: TRBV4-1
CDR3 protein: CASSQPDRENTEAFF

CDR3 length: 14
V gene: TRBV6-5
CDR3 protein: CASSYSEDSYEQYF

CDR3 length: 14
V gene: TRBV5-4
CDR3 protein: CASSTGTAQETQYF

CDR3 length: 14
V gene: TRBV10-2
CDR3 protein: CASSESQVVQPQHF

CDR3 length: 14
V gene: TRBV6-1
CDR3 protein: CASSERREPAEAFF

CDR3 length: 13
V gene: TRBV5-1
CDR3 protein: CASSIDGSNGYTF

CDR3 length: 15
V gene: TRBV6-1
CDR3 protein: CASSGDRVIRTEAFF

CDR3 length: 13
V gene: TRBV29-1
CDR3 protein: CSVGRGLTGGYTF

CDR3 length: 14
V gene: TRBV9
CDR3 protein: CASSAGLRVTEAFF

CDR3 length: 16
V gene: TRBV6-5
CDR3 protein: CASSYGRMTMNTEAFF

CDR3 length: 13
V gene: TRBV7-2
CDR3 protein: CASSLTRGNEQFF

CDR3 length: 14
V gene: TRBV28
CDR3 protein: CASSWDRENYGYTF

CDR3 length: 15
V gene: TRBV6-5
CDR3 protein: CASSRGQGFNQPQHF

CDR3 length: 12
V gene: TRBV7-9
CDR3 protein: CASSPEVYGYTF

CDR3 length: 14
V gene: TRBV6-1
CDR3 protein: CASSRLADTDTQYF

CDR3 length: 14
V gene: TRBV7-2
CDR3 protein: CASSLFAGMDGYTF

CDR3 length: 16
V gene: TRBV5-6
CDR3 protein: CASSLYGSSSYNEQFF

CDR3 length: 14
V gene: TRBV6-5
CDR3 protein: CASSSRGGIAPQHF

CDR3 length: 13
V gene: TRBV6-5
CDR3 protein: CASRNDSSYEQYF

CDR3 length: 17
V gene: TRBV5-4
CDR3 protein: CASSPTMRGLRAETQYF

CDR3 length: 16
V gene: TRBV14
CDR3 protein: CASSQGGTGMNTEAFF

CDR3 length: 14
V gene: TRBV7-9
CDR3 protein: CASSLTGGREKLFF

CDR3 length: 14
V gene: TRBV5-4
CDR3 protein: CASSLVGRFMVYTF

CDR3 length: 18
V gene: TRBV29-1
CDR3 protein: CSVESSGLAGGRYNEQFF

CDR3 length: 11
V gene: TRBV30
CDR3 protein: CAWSASNEQFF

CDR3 length: 15
V gene: TRBV28
CDR3 protein: CASSPTAGAGQPQHF

CDR3 length: 14
V gene: TRBV11-2
CDR3 protein: CASSLGRGLRGYTF

CDR3 length: 12
V gene: TRBV6-1
CDR3 protein: CASSEQGNEQYF

CDR3 length: 11
V gene: TRBV11-3
CDR3 protein: CASSPGGEQYF

CDR3 length: 11
V gene: TRBV28
CDR3 protein: CASSLQFEAFF

CDR3 length: 14
V gene: TRBV28
CDR3 protein: CASSLVTGGLSYTF

CDR3 length: 15
V gene: TRBV5-5
CDR3 protein: CASSFQEVLSYGYTF

CDR3 length: 16
V gene: TRBV4-3
CDR3 protein: CASSQDSWQGGPEAFF

CDR3 length: 15
V gene: TRBV25-1
CDR3 protein: CASSRGRTGAYGYTF

CDR3 length: 14
V gene: TRBV5-1
CDR3 protein: CASSYWGGLTEAFF

CDR3 length: 14
V gene: TRBV2
CDR3 protein: CASSTGTGTYEQYF